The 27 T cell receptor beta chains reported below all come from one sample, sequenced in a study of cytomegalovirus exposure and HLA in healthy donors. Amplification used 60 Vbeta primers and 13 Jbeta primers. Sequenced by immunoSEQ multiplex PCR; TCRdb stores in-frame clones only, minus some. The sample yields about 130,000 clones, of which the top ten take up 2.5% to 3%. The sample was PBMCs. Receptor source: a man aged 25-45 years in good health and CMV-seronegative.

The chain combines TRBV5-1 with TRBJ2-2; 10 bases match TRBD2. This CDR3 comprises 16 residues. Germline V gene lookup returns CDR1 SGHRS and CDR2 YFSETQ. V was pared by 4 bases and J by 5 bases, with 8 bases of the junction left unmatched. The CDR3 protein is CASSQAGLAVTGELFF. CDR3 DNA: TGCGCCAGCAGCCAAGCCGGACTAGCGGTAACCGGGGAGCTGTTTTTT.

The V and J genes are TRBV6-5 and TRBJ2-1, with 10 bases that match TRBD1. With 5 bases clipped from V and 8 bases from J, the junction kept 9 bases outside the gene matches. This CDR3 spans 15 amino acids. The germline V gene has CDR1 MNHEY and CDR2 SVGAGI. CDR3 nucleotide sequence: TGTGCCAGCAGTCCCGGGACAGGGGTTACGCATGAGCAGTTCTTC. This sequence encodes CASSPGTGVTHEQFF.

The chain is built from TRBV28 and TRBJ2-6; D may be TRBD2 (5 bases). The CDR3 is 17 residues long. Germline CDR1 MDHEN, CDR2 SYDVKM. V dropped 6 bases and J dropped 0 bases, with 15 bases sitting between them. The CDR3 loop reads CASSWVASSSGANVLTF. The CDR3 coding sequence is TGTGCCAGCAGCTGGGTAGCGTCGAGCTCTGGGGCCAACGTCCTGACTTTC.

The CDR3 spells CASSARQGYEQYF. CDR3 nucleotide sequence: TGTGCCAGTAGTGCTCGACAGGGCTACGAGCAGTACTTC. The chain links TRBV19 to TRBJ2-7, with 7 positions matching TRBD1. The V segment lost 5 bases and the J segment 3 bases; nucleotides outside the gene matches: 4. Germline V gives CDR1 LNHDA, CDR2 SQIVND (reference sequence). The CDR3 covers 13 residues. The whole variable domain, remainder taken from reference TRBV19 and TRBJ2-7, is DGGITQSPKYLFRKEGQNVTLSCEQNLNHDAMYWYRQDPGQGLRLIYYSQIVNDFQKGDIAEGYSVSREKKESFPLTVTSAQKNPTAFYLCASSARQGYEQYFGPGTRLTVT.

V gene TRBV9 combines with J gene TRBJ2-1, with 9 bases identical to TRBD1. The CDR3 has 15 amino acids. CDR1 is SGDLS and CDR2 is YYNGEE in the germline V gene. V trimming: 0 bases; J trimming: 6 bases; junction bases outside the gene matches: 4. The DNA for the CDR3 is TGTGCCAGCAGCGTAGACGGGACAGGGTTCAATGAGCAGTTCTTC. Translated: CASSVDGTGFNEQFF.

CDR3 residues: CASSPRGTSGGGREQFF. The CDR3 coding sequence is TGTGCCAGTAGTCCCCGCGGGACTAGCGGGGGGGGAAGGGAGCAGTTCTTC. This chain connects TRBV19 to TRBJ2-1; 16 bases line up with TRBD2. The CDR3 totals 17 residues. V lost 5 bases, J lost 10 bases, and 11 bases stayed unmatched. CDR1 LNHDA and CDR2 SQIVND come from the germline V gene (reference sequence).

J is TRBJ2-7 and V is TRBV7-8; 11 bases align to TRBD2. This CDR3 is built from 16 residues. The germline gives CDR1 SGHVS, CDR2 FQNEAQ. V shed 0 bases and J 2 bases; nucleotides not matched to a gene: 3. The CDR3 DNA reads TGTGCCAGCAGCTTAGCCCGACTAGCGGGAACCTACGAGCAGTACTTC. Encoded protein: CASSLARLAGTYEQYF.

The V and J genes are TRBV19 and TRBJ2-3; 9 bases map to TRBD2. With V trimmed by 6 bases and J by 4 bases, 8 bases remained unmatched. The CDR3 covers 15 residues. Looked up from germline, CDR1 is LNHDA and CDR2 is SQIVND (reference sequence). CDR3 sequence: CASRDSGSWADTQYF. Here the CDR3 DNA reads TGTGCCAGTAGGGATAGCGGGAGTTGGGCAGATACGCAGTATTTT.

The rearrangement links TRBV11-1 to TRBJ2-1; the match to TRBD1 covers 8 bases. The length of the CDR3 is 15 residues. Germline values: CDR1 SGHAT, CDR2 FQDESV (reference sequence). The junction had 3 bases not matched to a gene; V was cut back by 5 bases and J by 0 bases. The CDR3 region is CASSPDRGSYNEQFF. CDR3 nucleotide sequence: TGTGCCAGCAGCCCAGACAGGGGCTCCTACAATGAGCAGTTCTTC.

The CDR3 sequence: CASSSPLAGGYEQYF. CDR3 in DNA: TGTGCCAGCAGCTCGCCTCTAGCGGGAGGCTACGAGCAGTACTTC. The chain couples TRBV7-9 to TRBJ2-7, with 11 positions matching TRBD2. CDR1 and CDR2 (germline): SEHNR, FQNEAQ (reference sequence). Trimming cost V 4 bases and J 3 bases; bases outside gene matches: 5. The CDR3 is 15 amino acids.

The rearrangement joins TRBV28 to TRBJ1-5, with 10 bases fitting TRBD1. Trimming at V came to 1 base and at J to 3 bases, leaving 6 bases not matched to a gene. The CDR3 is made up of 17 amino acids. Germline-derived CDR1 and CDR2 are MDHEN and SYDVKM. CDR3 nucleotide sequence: TGTGCCAGCAGTTTATTGGGACAGGGGAGGGTCAATCAGCCCCAGCATTTT. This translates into CASSLLGQGRVNQPQHF.

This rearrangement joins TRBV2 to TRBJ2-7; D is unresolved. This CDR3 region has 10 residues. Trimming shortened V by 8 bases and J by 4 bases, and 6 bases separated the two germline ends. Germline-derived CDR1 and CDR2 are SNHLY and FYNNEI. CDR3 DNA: TGTGCCAGCGGCGGTTACGAGCAGTACTTC. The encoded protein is CASGGYEQYF.

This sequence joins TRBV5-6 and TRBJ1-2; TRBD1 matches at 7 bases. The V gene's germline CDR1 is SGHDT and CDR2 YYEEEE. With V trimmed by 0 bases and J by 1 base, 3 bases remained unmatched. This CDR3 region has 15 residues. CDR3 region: CASSLASGGNYGYTF. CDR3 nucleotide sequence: TGTGCCAGCAGCTTGGCTTCAGGGGGTAACTATGGCTACACCTTC.

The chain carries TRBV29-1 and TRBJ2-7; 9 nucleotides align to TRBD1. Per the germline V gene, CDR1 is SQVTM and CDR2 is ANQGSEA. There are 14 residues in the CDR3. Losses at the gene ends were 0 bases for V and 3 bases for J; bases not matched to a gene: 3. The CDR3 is CSVEEPGQGYEQYF. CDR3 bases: TGCAGCGTTGAAGAACCGGGACAGGGCTACGAGCAGTACTTC.

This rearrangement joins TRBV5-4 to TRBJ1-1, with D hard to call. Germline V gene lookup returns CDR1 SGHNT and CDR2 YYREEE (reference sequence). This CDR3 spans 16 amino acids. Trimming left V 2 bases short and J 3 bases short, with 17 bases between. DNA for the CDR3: TGTGCCAGCAGCTTACGGGGTCGGGGTTTGGACACTGAAGCTTTCTTT. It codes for CASSLRGRGLDTEAFF. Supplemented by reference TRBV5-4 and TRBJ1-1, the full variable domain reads ETGVTQSPTHLIKTRGQQVTLRCSSQSGHNTVSWYQQALGQGPQFIFQYYREEENGRGNFPPRFSGLQFPNYSSELNVNALELDDSALYLCASSLRGRGLDTEAFFGQGTRLTVV.

The CDR3, as DNA: TGTGCCAGCAGCGGACTAGCGGAGTCCTACAATGAGCAGTTCTTC. Protein sequence: CASSGLAESYNEQFF. The rearrangement links TRBV9 to TRBJ2-1; 9 bases agree with TRBD2. V was clipped by 3 bases and J by 1 base; unmatched bases: 2. Germline values: CDR1 SGDLS, CDR2 YYNGEE. This CDR3 contains 15 residues.

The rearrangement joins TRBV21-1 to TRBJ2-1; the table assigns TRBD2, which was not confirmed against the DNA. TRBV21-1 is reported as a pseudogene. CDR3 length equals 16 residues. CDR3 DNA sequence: TGTGCCAGCAGCCCATTCCCTGGACTAGACGGCAATGAGCAGTTCTTC. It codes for CASSPFPGLDGNEQFF.

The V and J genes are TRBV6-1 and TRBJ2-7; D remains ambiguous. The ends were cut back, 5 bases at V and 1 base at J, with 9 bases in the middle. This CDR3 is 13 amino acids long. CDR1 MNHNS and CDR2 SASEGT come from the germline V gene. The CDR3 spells CASSPSPSYEQYF. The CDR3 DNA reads TGTGCCAGCAGTCCGAGCCCTTCCTACGAGCAGTACTTC.

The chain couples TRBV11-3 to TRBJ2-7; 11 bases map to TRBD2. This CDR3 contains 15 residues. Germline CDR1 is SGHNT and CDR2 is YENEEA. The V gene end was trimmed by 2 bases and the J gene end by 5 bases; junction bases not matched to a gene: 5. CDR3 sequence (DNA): TGTGCCAGCAGCTTATCTAGCGGGAGGTGGAACGAGCAGTACTTC. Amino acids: CASSLSSGRWNEQYF.

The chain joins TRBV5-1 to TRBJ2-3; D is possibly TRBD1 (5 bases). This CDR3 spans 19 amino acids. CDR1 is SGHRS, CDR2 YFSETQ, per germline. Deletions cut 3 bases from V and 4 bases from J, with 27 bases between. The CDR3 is CASSYGVAGYYQVPDTQYF. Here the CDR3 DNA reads TGCGCCAGCAGCTATGGGGTGGCAGGGTATTATCAAGTCCCAGATACGCAGTATTTT.

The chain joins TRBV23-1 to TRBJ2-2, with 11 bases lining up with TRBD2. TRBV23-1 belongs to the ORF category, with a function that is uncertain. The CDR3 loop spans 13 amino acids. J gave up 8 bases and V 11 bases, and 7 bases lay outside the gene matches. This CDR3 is CAGGTSGKGELFF. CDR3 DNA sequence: TGCGCCGGGGGGACTAGCGGCAAAGGGGAGCTGTTTTTT.

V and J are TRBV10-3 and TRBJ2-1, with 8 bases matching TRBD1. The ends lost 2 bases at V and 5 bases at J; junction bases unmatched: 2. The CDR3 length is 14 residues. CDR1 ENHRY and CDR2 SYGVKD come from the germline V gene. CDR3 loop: CAISEPGQDNEQFF. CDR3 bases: TGTGCCATCAGTGAGCCGGGACAGGACAATGAGCAGTTCTTC.

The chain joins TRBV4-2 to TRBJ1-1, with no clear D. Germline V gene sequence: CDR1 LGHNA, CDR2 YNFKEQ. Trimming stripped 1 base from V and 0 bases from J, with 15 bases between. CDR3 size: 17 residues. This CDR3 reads CASSQGATSAMNTEAFF. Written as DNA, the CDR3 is TGTGCCAGCAGCCAAGGAGCAACAAGCGCCATGAACACTGAAGCTTTCTTT.

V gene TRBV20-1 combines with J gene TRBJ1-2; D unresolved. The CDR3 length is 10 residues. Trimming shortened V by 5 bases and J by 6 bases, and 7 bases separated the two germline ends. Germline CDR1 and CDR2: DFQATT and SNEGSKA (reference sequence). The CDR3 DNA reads TGCAGTGCTTCACGGGATGGCTACACCTTC. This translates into CSASRDGYTF.

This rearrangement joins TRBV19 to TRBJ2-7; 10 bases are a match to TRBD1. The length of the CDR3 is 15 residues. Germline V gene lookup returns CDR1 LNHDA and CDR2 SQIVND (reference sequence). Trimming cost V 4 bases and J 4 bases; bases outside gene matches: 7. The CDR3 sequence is CASSNRGTGAYEQYF. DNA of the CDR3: TGTGCCAGTAGTAACCGGGGGACAGGGGCGTACGAGCAGTACTTC.

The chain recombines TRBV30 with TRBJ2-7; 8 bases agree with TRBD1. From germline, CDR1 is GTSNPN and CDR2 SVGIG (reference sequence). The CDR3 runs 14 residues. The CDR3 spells CGLLDRESSYEQYF. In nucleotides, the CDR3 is TGTGGACTGTTGGACAGGGAGAGCTCCTACGAGCAGTACTTC.

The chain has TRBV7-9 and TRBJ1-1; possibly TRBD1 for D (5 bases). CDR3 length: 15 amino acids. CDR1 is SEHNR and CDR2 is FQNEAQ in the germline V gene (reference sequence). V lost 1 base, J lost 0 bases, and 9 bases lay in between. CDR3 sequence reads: CASSLGRGMNTEAFF. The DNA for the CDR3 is TGTGCCAGCAGCTTAGGGCGGGGCATGAACACTGAAGCTTTCTTT.